This T cell receptor (beta chain) emerged from a study of blood T cell repertoires in COVID-19. Study-level information: Both acute and convalescent COVID-19 samples were obtained from the United States, Italy and Spain. T cells, B-cell-depleted T cells, or PBMCs provided the cDNA or gDNA that served as material.

How the authors handled the data: Estimation of nucleated cell counts relied on the amplification of reference gene primers. Measured with immunoSEQ multiplex PCR; TCRdb has only the in-frame clones, and not every one. That table is the source of V, J and clone size, and D and trimming were worked out from the DNA. The table has about 210,000 clones, about 80% seen once. V dropped 4 bases and J dropped 5 bases, with 5 bases sitting between them. Germline V gene data show CDR1 as MNHEY and CDR2 as SVGEGT. This CDR3 has 12 amino acids. This sequence originates from a man in his sixties with acute or convalescent COVID-19. The genes are TRBV6-2 or TRBV6-3 and TRBJ2-2, with D hard to call. Sequencing was performed on peripheral blood. CDR3 sequence: CASSFYTGELFF. CDR3 DNA: TGTGCCAGCAGTTTTTATACCGGGGAGCTGTTTTTT.